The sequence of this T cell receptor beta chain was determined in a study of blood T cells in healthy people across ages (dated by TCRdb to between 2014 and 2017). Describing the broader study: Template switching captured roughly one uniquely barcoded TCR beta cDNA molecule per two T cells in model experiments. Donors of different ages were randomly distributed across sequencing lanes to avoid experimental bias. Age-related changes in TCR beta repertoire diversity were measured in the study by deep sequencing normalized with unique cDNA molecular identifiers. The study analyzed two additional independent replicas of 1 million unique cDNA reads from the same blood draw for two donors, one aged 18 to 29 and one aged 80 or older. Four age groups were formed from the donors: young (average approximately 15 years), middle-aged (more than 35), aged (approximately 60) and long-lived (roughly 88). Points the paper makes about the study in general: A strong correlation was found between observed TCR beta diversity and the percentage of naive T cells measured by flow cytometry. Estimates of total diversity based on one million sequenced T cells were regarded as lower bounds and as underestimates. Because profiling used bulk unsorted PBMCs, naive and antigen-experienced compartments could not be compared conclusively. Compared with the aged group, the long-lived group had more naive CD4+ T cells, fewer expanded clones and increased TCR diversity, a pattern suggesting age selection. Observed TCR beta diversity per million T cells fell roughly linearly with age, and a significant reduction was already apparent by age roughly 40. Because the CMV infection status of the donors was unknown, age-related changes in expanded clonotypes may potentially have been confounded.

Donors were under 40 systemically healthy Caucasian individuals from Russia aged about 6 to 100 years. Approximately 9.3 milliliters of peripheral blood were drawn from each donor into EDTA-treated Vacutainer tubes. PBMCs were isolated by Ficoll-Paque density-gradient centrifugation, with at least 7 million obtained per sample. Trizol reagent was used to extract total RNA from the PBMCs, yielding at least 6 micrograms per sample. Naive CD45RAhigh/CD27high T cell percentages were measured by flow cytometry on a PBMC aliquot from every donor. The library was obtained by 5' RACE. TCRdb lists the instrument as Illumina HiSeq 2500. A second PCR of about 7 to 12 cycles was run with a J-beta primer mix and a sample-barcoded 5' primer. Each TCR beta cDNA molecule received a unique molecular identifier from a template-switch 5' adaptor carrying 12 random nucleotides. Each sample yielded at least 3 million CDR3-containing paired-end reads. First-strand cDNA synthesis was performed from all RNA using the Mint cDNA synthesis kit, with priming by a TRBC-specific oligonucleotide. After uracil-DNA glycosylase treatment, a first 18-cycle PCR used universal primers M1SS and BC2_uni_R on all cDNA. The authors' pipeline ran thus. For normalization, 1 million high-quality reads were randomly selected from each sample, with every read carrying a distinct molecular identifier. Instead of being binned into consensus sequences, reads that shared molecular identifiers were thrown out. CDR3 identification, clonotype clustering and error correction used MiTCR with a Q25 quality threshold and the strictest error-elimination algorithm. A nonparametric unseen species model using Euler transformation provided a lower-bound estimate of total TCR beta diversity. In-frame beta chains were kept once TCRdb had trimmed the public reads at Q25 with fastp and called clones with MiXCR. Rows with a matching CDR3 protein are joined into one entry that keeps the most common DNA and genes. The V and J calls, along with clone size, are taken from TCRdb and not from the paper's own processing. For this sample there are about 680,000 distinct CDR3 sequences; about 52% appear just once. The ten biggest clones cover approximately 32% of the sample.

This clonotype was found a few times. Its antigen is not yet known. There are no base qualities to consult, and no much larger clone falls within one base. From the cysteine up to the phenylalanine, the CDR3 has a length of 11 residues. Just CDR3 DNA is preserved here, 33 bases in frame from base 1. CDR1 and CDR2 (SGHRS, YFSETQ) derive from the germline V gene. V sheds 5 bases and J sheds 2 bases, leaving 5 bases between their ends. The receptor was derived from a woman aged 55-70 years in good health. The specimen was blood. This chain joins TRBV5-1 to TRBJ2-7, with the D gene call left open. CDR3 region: CASRAAYEQYF. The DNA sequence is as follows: TGCGCCAGCAGGGCCGCCTACGAGCAGTACTTC.